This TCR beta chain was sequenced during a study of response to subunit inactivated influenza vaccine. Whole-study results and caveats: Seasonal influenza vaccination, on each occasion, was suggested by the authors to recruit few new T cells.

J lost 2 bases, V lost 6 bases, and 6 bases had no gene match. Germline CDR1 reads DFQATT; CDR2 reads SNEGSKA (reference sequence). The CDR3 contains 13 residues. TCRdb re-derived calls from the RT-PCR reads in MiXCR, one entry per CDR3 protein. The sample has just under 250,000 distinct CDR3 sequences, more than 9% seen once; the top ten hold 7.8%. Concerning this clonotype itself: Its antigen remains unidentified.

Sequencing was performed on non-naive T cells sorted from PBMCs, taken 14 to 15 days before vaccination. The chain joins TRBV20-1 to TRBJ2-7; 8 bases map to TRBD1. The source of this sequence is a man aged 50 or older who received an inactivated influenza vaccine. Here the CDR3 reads CSAPGQGPYEQYF. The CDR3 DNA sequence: TGCAGTGCGCCTGGACAGGGCCCCTACGAGCAGTACTTC.